The T cell receptor (beta chain) under discussion was sequenced for a study of cytomegalovirus exposure and HLA in healthy donors. The PCR was carried out with 60 Vbeta primers and 13 Jbeta primers. Generated by immunoSEQ multiplex PCR, the TCRdb table keeps only in-frame clones and is missing some. The sample lists about 130,000 clones; roughly 70% were seen once. The length of the CDR3 is 14 residues. V was clipped by 4 bases and J by 0 bases; unmatched bases: 2. Germline loops: CDR1 SGHRS, CDR2 YFSETQ. Study-level results: When a later analysis was performed, an Asian-associated ancestry cluster reportedly had fewer N-insertions than the approximately 600-donor mean. A later analysis linked a missense DCLRE1C variant to TCR beta V- and J-gene trimming. Highest at DRB1 and lowest at HLA-C, TCR association rates differed among HLA loci in a later analysis.

Details on this clone: What it binds is not known. This same CDR3 is encoded by further DNA sequences in the sample.

The receptor was isolated from a man aged 25 to 45 in good health and CMV-seronegative. The sequenced sample was PBMCs. The chain links TRBV5-1 to TRBJ2-3, with 7 bases fitting TRBD2. The chain's CDR3 is CASSPGRSTDTQYF. The CDR3 bases are TGCGCCAGCAGCCCCGGGAGGAGCACAGATACGCAGTATTTT.